The next 15 T cell receptor beta chains were all read from a single sample in a study of breast tumors, draining lymph nodes, adjacent tissues. TCRdb reprocessed the multiplex PCR reads with MiXCR, giving one entry per CDR3 protein. The sample records around 290,000 distinct CDR3 sequences, around 30% being singletons. Axillary draining lymph nodes of breast cancer patients supplied the node samples. Material: axillary lymph node tissue. The receptors derive from a female donor with breast cancer. Some clones in this sample may be carry-over from other donors' samples.

This clonotype was observed a few times. V and J are TRBV7-9 and TRBJ2-4, with TRBD1 identical over 7 bases. The V segment lost 5 bases and the J segment 2 bases; nucleotides outside the gene matches: 6. The length of the CDR3 is 15 residues. CDR1 is SEHNR and CDR2 is FQNEAQ in the germline V gene (reference sequence). CDR3 nucleotides: TGTGCCAGCAGCAAGCAGGGGGAAACCAAAAACATTCAGTACTTC. Its protein is CASSKQGETKNIQYF.

This clonotype was recorded many times. J is TRBJ2-7 and V is TRBV5-6; D remains unclear. Germline values: CDR1 SGHDT, CDR2 YYEEEE. The CDR3 length is 14 residues. Trimming stripped 4 bases from V and 4 bases from J, with 15 bases between. For the CDR3, the DNA is TGTGCCAGCAGCCTGACGGAAGGGCGATACGAGCAGTACTTC. Amino acids: CASSLTEGRYEQYF.

This clonotype occurred many times. The chain joins TRBV30 to TRBJ1-6; D not certain. Looked up from germline, CDR1 is GTSNPN and CDR2 is SVGIG (reference sequence). The V end was cut by 7 bases, the J end by 6 bases, with 10 bases between. CDR3 length equals 12 residues. The chain's CDR3 is CAFRIVNSPLHF. The CDR3 coding sequence is TGTGCCTTCCGAATTGTTAATTCACCCCTCCACTTT.

Note on this clonotype: Since no conserved phenylalanine or tryptophan closes the CDR3, a read error is the likely cause. It is unclear where the CDR3 begins or ends on the DNA, so no DNA is shown, and the CDR3 is as TCRdb lists it. The CDR3 reads CASSPRGERQTS. The chain links TRBV19 to TRBJ2-6; whether TRBD1, the table's D call, matches the DNA was not checked. The germline V gene encodes CDR1 LNHDA and CDR2 SQIVND (reference sequence). The CDR3 comprises 12 residues, both ends counted.

The chain employs TRBV19 and TRBJ2-1; D is uncertain. The CDR3 contains 15 residues. CDR1 and CDR2 (germline): LNHDA, SQIVND (reference sequence). V was pared by 5 bases and J by 0 bases, with 11 bases between. The CDR3 nucleotides are TGTGCCAGTAGTTCGGCTCCCAGCTCCTACAATGAGCAGTTCTTC. Translation: CASSSAPSSYNEQFF.

This clonotype occurred many times. The chain recombines TRBV4-1 with TRBJ2-5, with TRBD1 as a possible D gene (5 bases). There are 17 residues in the CDR3. The germline gives CDR1 MGHRA, CDR2 YSYEKL. V gave up 0 bases and J gave up 1 base, with 15 bases separating them. The CDR3 is CASSQETRNRGQETQYF. CDR3 DNA: TGCGCCAGCAGCCAAGAGACCCGAAATAGGGGCCAAGAGACCCAGTACTTC.

This clonotype was counted at least ten times. V gene TRBV2 combines with J gene TRBJ2-7; no reliable D call. Trimming took off 6 bases at V and 5 bases at J, with 11 bases between the two ends. The CDR3 spans 12 residues. The germline gives CDR1 SNHLY, CDR2 FYNNEI. CDR3 protein: CASRPLRNEQYF. The DNA of the CDR3 is TGTGCCAGCAGGCCCCTGAGGAACGAGCAGTACTTC.

A remark on this clonotype: The CDR3 does not close with the conserved phenylalanine or tryptophan, likely indicating a read error. The chain couples TRBV30 to TRBJ2-7, with 13 bases fitting TRBD2. The junction had 8 bases not matched to a gene; V was cut back by 4 bases and J by 2 bases. The CDR3 has 16 residues. CDR1 and CDR2 from the germline V gene are GTSNPN and SVGIG (reference sequence). The CDR3 DNA follows: TGTGCCTGGACCGGGACTAGCGGGATAAAGGCCTACGAGCAGTACTCC. Its translation is CAWTGTSGIKAYEQYS.

The rearrangement uses TRBV6-6 and TRBJ2-1, with 8 bases matching TRBD2. Germline V gene data show CDR1 as MNHNY and CDR2 as SVGAGI (reference sequence). The trim removed 0 bases at V and 9 bases at J, leaving 13 bases unmatched. CDR3 size: 17 residues. The CDR3 loop is CASSYSISGRSSSEQFF. DNA for the CDR3: TGTGCCAGCAGTTACTCGATAAGCGGGAGATCTAGTAGTGAGCAGTTCTTC.

Many counts were recorded for this clonotype. The chain employs TRBV12-3 or TRBV12-4 and TRBJ1-5; possible D gene TRBD1, 6 bases. Trimming removed 0 bases at V and 6 bases at J, with 15 bases between. The CDR3 is made up of 16 amino acids. CDR3 coding DNA: TGTGCCAGCAGTTTAGCTCGAGCGGGGGGCTCTCAGCCCCAGCATTTT. This sequence encodes CASSLARAGGSQPQHF.

This clonotype was seen only a few times. This could be a read error, since a much larger clone is one nucleotide away. The chain carries TRBV7-9 and TRBJ1-3, with D possibly TRBD1 on 5 matching bases. There are 17 residues in the CDR3. CDR1 and CDR2 from the germline V gene are SEHNR and FQNEAQ (reference sequence). The CDR3 coding sequence is TGTGCCAGCAGCTTAATTCAGGGAGGAGGGAGACGAAACCCCATATATTTT. Its protein product is CASSLIQGGGRRNPIYF.

This clonotype was detected ten times or more. The rearrangement links TRBV5-1 to TRBJ1-2; TRBD1 might be the D (5 bases). This CDR3 contains 13 residues. Germline CDR1 and CDR2: SGHRS and YFSETQ. V lost 2 bases, J lost 4 bases, and 9 bases lay in between. This CDR3 reads CASSFPGTYGYTF. CDR3 coding DNA: TGCGCCAGCAGCTTCCCCGGGACCTATGGCTACACCTTC.

This clonotype was picked up many times. The CDR3 reads CASSLRSSYEQYF. The DNA of the CDR3 is TGTGCCAGCAGCTTGAGGAGCTCCTACGAGCAGTACTTC. V gene TRBV11-1 combines with J gene TRBJ2-7; the D is unclear. The germline V and J ends were trimmed by 3 bases and 0 bases, with 6 bases remaining between them. This CDR3 spans 13 amino acids. CDR1 SGHAT and CDR2 FQDESV come from the germline V gene (reference sequence).

The gene calls are TRBV6-4 and TRBJ2-5; D is perhaps TRBD2 (6 bases). The CDR3 length is 13 residues. The V end was cut by 5 bases, the J end by 7 bases, with 14 bases between. CDR1 MRHNA and CDR2 SNTAGT come from the germline V gene. CDR3 in DNA: TGTGCCAGCAGTCACGGCCAAGCGGGGACCCAGTACTTC. Its translation is CASSHGQAGTQYF.

The chain employs TRBV18 and TRBJ2-2; D gene ambiguous. The V gene's germline CDR1 is KGHSH and CDR2 LQKENI. This CDR3 is 13 amino acids long. V was trimmed by 2 bases and J by 9 bases, leaving 10 bases between them. The CDR3 is CASSPDMERELFF. CDR3 sequence (DNA): TGTGCCAGCTCACCAGACATGGAGCGGGAGCTGTTTTTT.